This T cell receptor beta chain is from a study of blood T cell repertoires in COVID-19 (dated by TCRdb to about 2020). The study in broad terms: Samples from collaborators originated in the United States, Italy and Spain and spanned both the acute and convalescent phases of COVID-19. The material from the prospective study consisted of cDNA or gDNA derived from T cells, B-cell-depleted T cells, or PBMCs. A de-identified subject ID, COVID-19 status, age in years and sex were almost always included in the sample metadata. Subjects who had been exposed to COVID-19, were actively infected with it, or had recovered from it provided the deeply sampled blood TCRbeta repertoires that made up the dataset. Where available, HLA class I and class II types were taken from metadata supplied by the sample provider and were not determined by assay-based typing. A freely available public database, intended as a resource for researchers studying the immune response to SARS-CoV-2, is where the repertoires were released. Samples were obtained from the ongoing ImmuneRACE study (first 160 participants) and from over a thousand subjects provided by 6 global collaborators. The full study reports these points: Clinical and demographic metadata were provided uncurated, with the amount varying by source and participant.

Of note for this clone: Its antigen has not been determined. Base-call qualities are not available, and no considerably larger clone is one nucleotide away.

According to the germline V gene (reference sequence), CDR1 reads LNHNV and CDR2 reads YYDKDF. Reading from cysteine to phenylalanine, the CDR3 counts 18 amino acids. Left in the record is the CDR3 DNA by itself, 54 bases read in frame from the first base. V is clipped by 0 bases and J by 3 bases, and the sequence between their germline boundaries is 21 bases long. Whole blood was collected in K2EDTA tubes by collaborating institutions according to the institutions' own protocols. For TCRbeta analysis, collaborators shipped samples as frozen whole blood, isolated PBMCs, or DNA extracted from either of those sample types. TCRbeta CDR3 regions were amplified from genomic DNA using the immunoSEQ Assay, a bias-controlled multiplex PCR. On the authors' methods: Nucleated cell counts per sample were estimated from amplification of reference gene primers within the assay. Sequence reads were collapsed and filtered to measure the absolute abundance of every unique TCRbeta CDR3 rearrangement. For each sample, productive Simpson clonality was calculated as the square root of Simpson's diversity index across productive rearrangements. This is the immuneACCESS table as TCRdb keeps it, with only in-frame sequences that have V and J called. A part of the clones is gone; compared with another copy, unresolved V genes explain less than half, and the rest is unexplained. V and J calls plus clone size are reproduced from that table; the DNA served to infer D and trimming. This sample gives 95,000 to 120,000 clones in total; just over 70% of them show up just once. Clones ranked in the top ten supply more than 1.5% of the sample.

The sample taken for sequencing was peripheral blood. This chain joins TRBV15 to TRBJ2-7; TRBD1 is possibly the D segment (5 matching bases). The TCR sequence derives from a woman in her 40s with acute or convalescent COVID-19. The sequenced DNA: TGTGCCACCAGCAGAGATCTCGTTAGTGGCAGGGAAGGCTACGAGCAGTACTTC. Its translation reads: CATSRDLVSGREGYEQYF.